One and the same sample provided the 18 T cell receptor beta chains below, sequenced in a study of blood T cell repertoires in COVID-19. Data came from immunoSEQ multiplex PCR; TCRdb stores just in-frame clones and leaves some out. The repertoire includes 350,000 to 450,000 clones, just over 90% of them detected once, and about 0.83% sits in the top ten. Sequences were obtained from PBMCs or T cells enriched from blood (not recorded which). The receptors originated from a woman in her thirties or forties who had been exposed to COVID-19.

The V gene is TRBV19, the J gene TRBJ2-2; 11 nucleotides align to TRBD1. Germline trimming cut 6 bases from V and 4 bases from J; bases unmatched to any gene: 13. The CDR3 is 18 residues long. Germline V gene sequence: CDR1 LNHDA, CDR2 SQIVND (reference sequence). The CDR3 region is CASSRRGQGGVGTGELFF. In nucleotides, the CDR3 is TGTGCCAGTAGCAGGCGGGGACAGGGGGGTGTTGGCACCGGGGAGCTGTTTTTT.

The V and J genes are TRBV2 and TRBJ2-7; the match to TRBD1 covers 10 bases. V lost 9 bases, J lost 2 bases, and 4 bases stayed unmatched. This CDR3 spans 13 amino acids. Germline assignment: CDR1 SNHLY and CDR2 FYNNEI. The chain's CDR3 is CASKGTGAYEQYF. In DNA, the CDR3 is TGTGCCAGTAAAGGGACAGGGGCCTACGAGCAGTACTTC. Supplemented by reference TRBV2 and TRBJ2-7, the full variable domain reads EPEVTQTPSHQVTQMGQEVILRCVPISNHLYFYWYRQILGQKVEFLVSFYNNEISEKSEIFDDQFSVERPDGSNFTLKIRSTKLEDSAMYFCASKGTGAYEQYFGPGTRLTVT.

Here the CDR3 reads CASRQGSSDTEAFF. The CDR3 DNA reads as TGTGCCAGTAGACAGGGTTCCTCGGACACTGAAGCTTTCTTT. V usage is TRBV19 and J usage is TRBJ1-1, with D perhaps TRBD1 (6 bases). Germline V gene sequence: CDR1 LNHDA, CDR2 SQIVND (reference sequence). Trimming pared 6 bases from V and 3 bases from J, leaving 14 bases between. The CDR3 loop spans 14 amino acids. The whole variable domain, filled in from reference TRBV19 and TRBJ1-1, reads DGGITQSPKYLFRKEGQNVTLSCEQNLNHDAMYWYRQDPGQGLRLIYYSQIVNDFQKGDIAEGYSVSREKKESFPLTVTSAQKNPTAFYLCASRQGSSDTEAFFGQGTRLTVV.

The chain employs TRBV6-4 and TRBJ2-7; 8 nucleotides align to TRBD1. CDR1 MRHNA and CDR2 SNTAGT come from the germline V gene. The CDR3 length is 13 residues. Trimming took 3 bases from V and 4 from J; bases not matched to a gene: 2. The CDR3 DNA sequence: TGTGCCAGCAGTGATAGGACAGGGTACGAGCAGTACTTC. Residues: CASSDRTGYEQYF.

The chain carries TRBV5-1 and TRBJ1-2; 7 positions match TRBD1. This CDR3 spans 13 amino acids. The J segment lost 8 bases and the V segment lost 4 bases, leaving 8 bases of the junction unmatched. Germline lookup yields CDR1 SGHRS and CDR2 YFSETQ. CDR3 loop: CASSVDRVGGYTF. The CDR3, as DNA: TGCGCCAGCAGCGTAGACAGGGTTGGCGGCTACACCTTC.

V is TRBV27 and J is TRBJ1-4; D may be TRBD1 (6 bases). CDR3 length equals 16 residues. V gave up 4 bases and J gave up 5 bases, with 17 bases separating them. CDR1 and CDR2 (germline): MNHEY, SMNVEV (reference sequence). DNA of the CDR3: TGTGCCAGCAGTTCAGCCGGGACACCTGAGAATGAAAAACTGTTTTTT. Its translation: CASSSAGTPENEKLFF.

The chain is built from TRBV7-3 and TRBJ2-3; D uncertain. Trimming cost V 2 bases and J 2 bases, with 8 bases left between them. This CDR3 is 14 amino acids long. The germline gives CDR1 SGHTA, CDR2 FQGTGA. Here the CDR3 DNA reads TGTGCCAGCAGCTTAGGGCGAGCCACAGATACGCAGTATTTT. Translation: CASSLGRATDTQYF.

This chain joins TRBV9 and TRBJ2-3; a possible D gene is TRBD2 (6 bases). The CDR3 covers 13 residues. Germline CDR1 SGDLS, CDR2 YYNGEE. With 5 bases removed from V and 2 bases from J, the gap between germline ends came to 9 bases. In nucleotides, the CDR3 is TGTGCCAGCAGTGCGGGGTTCACAGATACGCAGTATTTT. It codes for CASSAGFTDTQYF.

This chain links TRBV18 with TRBJ2-2; TRBD2 aligns across 8 bases. Germline values: CDR1 KGHSH, CDR2 LQKENI. Trimming at V came to 2 bases and at J to 0 bases, leaving 11 bases not matched to a gene. This CDR3 is 19 amino acids long. In DNA form, the CDR3 reads TGTGCCAGCTCACCATCCCGAAAAGCGGGAGAGACGAACACCGGGGAGCTGTTTTTT. The encoded protein is CASSPSRKAGETNTGELFF.

The chain employs TRBV2 and TRBJ2-5; D unclear. Trimming took off 6 bases at V and 1 base at J, with 6 bases between the two ends. The CDR3 sequence is 12 residues long. Germline-derived CDR1 and CDR2 are SNHLY and FYNNEI. CDR3 DNA sequence: TGTGCCAGCAGGGGCATCCAAGAGACCCAGTACTTC. It encodes CASRGIQETQYF.

V and J are TRBV7-9 and TRBJ1-2; the match to TRBD1 covers 9 bases. The germline V gene encodes CDR1 SEHNR and CDR2 FQNEAQ (reference sequence). V shed 6 bases and J 6 bases; nucleotides not matched to a gene: 8. The CDR3 is 14 amino acids. CDR3 loop: CASRLGGQGNGYTF. The CDR3 DNA sequence: TGTGCCAGCAGACTCGGTGGACAGGGGAATGGCTACACCTTC.

This sequence joins TRBV7-9 and TRBJ1-4; 7 bases are a match to TRBD1. V shed 4 bases, J shed 0 bases, and the junction held 8 bases outside the gene matches. CDR1 SEHNR and CDR2 FQNEAQ come from the germline V gene (reference sequence). CDR3 length equals 17 residues. This chain's CDR3 is CASSSTGVGATNEKLFF. CDR3 coding DNA: TGTGCCAGCAGCTCTACAGGGGTAGGGGCAACTAATGAAAAACTGTTTTTT.

The rearrangement uses TRBV19 and TRBJ1-1, with unresolved D. V shed 2 bases and J shed 4 bases, with 8 bases lying between them. The CDR3 is 13 amino acids. CDR1 is LNHDA, CDR2 SQIVND, per germline (reference sequence). The CDR3 protein is CASSIKKSTEAFF. Written as DNA, the CDR3 is TGTGCCAGTAGTATAAAAAAGAGCACTGAAGCTTTCTTT.

The rearrangement links TRBV19 to TRBJ2-7; 7 nucleotides match TRBD1. V was clipped by 4 bases and J by 3 bases; unmatched bases: 15. CDR3 size: 17 residues. Germline V CDR1 and CDR2: LNHDA, SQIVND (reference sequence). The CDR3 loop is CASSTVRDRVKLYEQYF. CDR3 nucleotides: TGTGCCAGTAGTACGGTACGAGACAGGGTGAAACTCTACGAGCAGTACTTC.

J is TRBJ2-5 and V is TRBV6-2 or TRBV6-3; no clear D gene. The CDR3 sequence is 18 residues long. V was pared by 2 bases and J by 0 bases, with 19 bases between. Germline V gene lookup returns CDR1 MNHEY and CDR2 SVGEGT. The CDR3 here is CASSYVRQARLDQETQYF. DNA of the CDR3: TGTGCCAGCAGTTACGTCCGGCAAGCGAGACTCGACCAAGAGACCCAGTACTTC.

The chain couples TRBV14 to TRBJ2-1, with D uncertain. V shed 1 base and J shed 6 bases, with 10 bases lying between them. The CDR3 totals 14 residues. CDR1 and CDR2 (germline): SGHDN, FVKESK. Written as DNA, the CDR3 is TGTGCCAGCAGCCAAGGTGAGCCTCGCAATGAGCAGTTCTTC. It translates to CASSQGEPRNEQFF. The full variable domain, rest sourced from reference TRBV14 and TRBJ2-1, is EAGVTQFPSHSVIEKGQTVTLRCDPISGHDNLYWYRRVMGKEIKFLLHFVKESKQDESGMPNNRFLAERTGGTYSTLKVQPAELEDSGVYFCASSQGEPRNEQFFGPGTRLTVL.

V gene TRBV7-2 combines with J gene TRBJ2-7, with D perhaps matching TRBD2 (6 bases). Trimming cost V 4 bases and J 0 bases, with 13 bases left between them. The germline V gene has CDR1 SGHTA and CDR2 FQGNSA. The CDR3 is made up of 15 amino acids. The CDR3 protein is CASSSISSASYEQYF. DNA for the CDR3: TGTGCCAGCAGCTCGATTTCTAGCGCCTCCTACGAGCAGTACTTC.

This chain connects TRBV6-5 to TRBJ2-2; the D is unclear. From germline, CDR1 is MNHEY and CDR2 SVGAGI. The CDR3 consists of 12 residues. With 5 bases removed from V and 6 bases from J, the gap between germline ends came to 7 bases. Here the CDR3 reads CASSRIAGELFF. The DNA of the CDR3 is TGTGCCAGCAGTCGTATTGCCGGGGAGCTGTTTTTT.